The 29 T cell receptor beta chains reported below all come from one sample, sequenced in a study of cytomegalovirus exposure and HLA in healthy donors. The PCR contained 60 Vbeta and 13 Jbeta primers. Only in-frame clones appear in the TCRdb table, and some are missing; sequencing was by immunoSEQ multiplex PCR. The data contain about 98,000 clones, 74% of them singletons. Material: PBMCs. These receptor sequences come from a male donor in good health and CMV-seronegative.

This clone occurred a few times. This sequence joins TRBV30 and TRBJ1-1; 7 bases agree with TRBD1. From germline, CDR1 is GTSNPN and CDR2 SVGIG (reference sequence). This CDR3 has 16 residues. With V trimmed by 0 bases and J by 1 base, 8 bases remained unmatched. CDR3 DNA: TGTGCCTGGAGTGTTCATTTGAGGGGGCAGAACACTGAAGCTTTCTTT. Residues: CAWSVHLRGQNTEAFF.

Points on this clone: One end of the junction varies from germline; a read error may be responsible. The chain carries TRBV19 and TRBJ2-7; unclear D gene. This CDR3 comprises 12 residues. Germline CDR1 reads LNHDA; CDR2 reads SQIVND (reference sequence). CDR3 residues: CASSIVGDEQYF. The CDR3 DNA is TGTGCCAGTAGTATAGTAGGAGACGAACAGTACTTC.

The chain links TRBV9 to TRBJ1-4; 9 bases are shared with TRBD1. The CDR3 totals 16 residues. With 4 bases clipped from V and 4 bases from J, the junction kept 8 bases outside the gene matches. Germline V gives CDR1 SGDLS, CDR2 YYNGEE. This CDR3 is CASSYGTGSRNEKLFF. The CDR3 nucleotides are TGTGCCAGCAGCTACGGGACAGGGAGCCGTAATGAAAAACTGTTTTTT.

The chain is built from TRBV9 and TRBJ1-5; perhaps TRBD1 as D (6 bases). The CDR3 has 15 residues. V was cut by 0 bases and J by 3 bases, with 10 bases left in between. Germline CDR1 SGDLS, CDR2 YYNGEE. As DNA, the CDR3 is TGTGCCAGCAGCGTAGAGGCAGGGGCCAATCAGCCCCAGCATTTT. Its protein is CASSVEAGANQPQHF.

The rearrangement uses TRBV5-6 and TRBJ2-7; TRBD1 matches 10 bases. The germline gives CDR1 SGHDT, CDR2 YYEEEE. CDR3 length: 15 residues. The ends lost 5 bases at V and 3 bases at J; junction bases unmatched: 8. CDR3 nucleotide sequence: TGTGCCAGCAGAACCGGGACAGGGGCCAGCTACGAGCAGTACTTC. It encodes CASRTGTGASYEQYF.

CDR3 sequence (DNA): TGTGCCAGCAGACTAGCGGGAGCCGCCGGGGAGCTGTTTTTT. Protein sequence: CASRLAGAAGELFF. The chain combines TRBV9 with TRBJ2-2, with 11 bases matching TRBD2. Losses at the gene ends were 5 bases for V and 6 bases for J; bases not matched to a gene: 3. This CDR3 contains 14 residues. Germline loops: CDR1 SGDLS, CDR2 YYNGEE.

The J gene is TRBJ2-1, the V gene TRBV4-3, with TRBD1 identical over 8 bases. The CDR3 has 14 amino acids. Germline V gene lookup returns CDR1 LGHNA and CDR2 YSLEER. J lost 8 bases, V lost 2 bases, and 5 bases had no gene match. The CDR3 sequence is CASSQLAGGYEQFF. CDR3 nucleotides: TGCGCCAGCAGCCAACTTGCAGGGGGCTATGAGCAGTTCTTC.

This clone was detected a few times. Germline and junction disagree at one end, which may indicate a read error. V usage is TRBV11-2 and J usage is TRBJ2-1; a weak D match, TRBD1 (6 bases). Germline loops: CDR1 SGHAT, CDR2 FQNNGV. The CDR3 length is 11 residues. The CDR3 coding sequence is TGTGCCAGCAGCTTAGGTGGGACAAGTATCTTC. Translation: CASSLGGTSIF.

V is TRBV2 and J is TRBJ2-5; tentative D call: TRBD1 (5 bases). Germline V lookup: CDR1 SNHLY, CDR2 FYNNEI. V lost 4 bases to trimming and J lost 1 base, with 7 bases between them. The CDR3 totals 13 residues. The CDR3, as DNA: TGTGCCAGCAGTGCGGACATCCAAGAGACCCAGTACTTC. It specifies CASSADIQETQYF.

The rearrangement uses TRBV9 and TRBJ2-6, with D uncertain. The germline V gene encodes CDR1 SGDLS and CDR2 YYNGEE. The CDR3 consists of 14 residues. V was clipped by 3 bases and J by 0 bases, with 4 bases between them. This CDR3 is CASSANSGANVLTF. As DNA, the CDR3 is TGTGCCAGCAGCGCCAACTCTGGGGCCAACGTCCTGACTTTC.

This clone has more than one count but fewer than ten. The chain carries TRBV18 and TRBJ1-1; D remains unclear. CDR1 is KGHSH and CDR2 is LQKENI in the germline V gene. The CDR3 contains 14 residues. Trimming removed 3 bases at V and 6 bases at J, with 14 bases between. CDR3 residues: CASSPSGVGAEAFF. CDR3 nucleotide sequence: TGTGCCAGCTCACCTTCGGGAGTGGGCGCTGAAGCTTTCTTT.

V is TRBV5-8 and J is TRBJ2-5, with D perhaps TRBD1 (7 bases). The CDR3 is made up of 15 amino acids. CDR1 is SGHTS, CDR2 YDEGEE, per germline. Between the trimmed V and J ends, which lost 4 bases and 5 bases, there was a span of 18 bases. CDR3 nucleotide sequence: TGTGCCAGCAGCGTCAACAGGGGAGGATGGGAGACCCAGTACTTC. Translation gives CASSVNRGGWETQYF. Using reference TRBV5-8 and TRBJ2-5 for the parts outside the CDR3, the full variable domain is EAGVTQSPTHLIKTRGQQATLRCSPISGHTSVYWYQQALGLGLQFLLWYDEGEERNRGNFPPRFSGRQFPNYSSELNVNALELEDSALYLCASSVNRGGWETQYFGPGTRLLVL.

The chain carries TRBV9 and TRBJ2-2, with TRBD2 as a possible D gene (5 bases). The germline V and J ends were trimmed by 5 bases and 7 bases, with 9 bases remaining between them. Germline CDR1 and CDR2: SGDLS and YYNGEE. The CDR3 loop spans 12 amino acids. CDR3 in amino acids: CASSQEVGELFF. In DNA, the CDR3 is TGTGCCAGCAGTCAGGAGGTCGGGGAGCTGTTTTTT.

There are a few counts of this clone. CDR3 protein: CASSGTGNSEQYF. Written as DNA, the CDR3 is TGTGCCAGCAGTGGGACAGGGAATAGCGAGCAGTACTTC. This chain uses TRBV6-5 with TRBJ2-7, with 9 bases aligning to TRBD1. The CDR3 is made up of 13 amino acids. J was trimmed by 6 bases and V by 5 bases; bases with no gene match: 5. Germline values: CDR1 MNHEY, CDR2 SVGAGI.

The J gene is TRBJ2-7, the V gene TRBV28, with D possibly being TRBD2 (5 bases). The V gene lost 4 bases and the J gene lost 6 bases, with 16 bases spanning the gap. The germline V gene has CDR1 MDHEN and CDR2 SYDVKM. CDR3 length equals 14 residues. CDR3: CASSSNEGMAEQYF. DNA of the CDR3: TGTGCCAGCAGTTCGAACGAGGGTATGGCCGAGCAGTACTTC.

The chain is built from TRBV15 and TRBJ1-4; no reliable D call. Trimming removed 1 base from V and 4 bases from J, with 16 bases in between. The CDR3 sequence is 17 residues long. Germline-derived CDR1 and CDR2 are LNHNV and YYDKDF (reference sequence). This CDR3 reads CATSRARRAAVNEKLFF. CDR3 coding DNA: TGTGCCACCAGCAGAGCTAGGCGGGCAGCTGTTAATGAAAAACTGTTTTTT.

The chain uses TRBV2 and TRBJ2-1; 9 nucleotides match TRBD2. The CDR3 has 16 amino acids. J was trimmed by 2 bases and V by 6 bases; bases with no gene match: 8. Germline lookup yields CDR1 SNHLY and CDR2 FYNNEI. The CDR3 nucleotides read TGTGCCAGCAGCCCTGTTAGCGGGAGACCCTACAATGAGCAGTTCTTC. This encodes CASSPVSGRPYNEQFF.

The chain combines TRBV16 with TRBJ1-5; the D gene is possibly TRBD1 (6 bases). Germline V gene sequence: CDR1 KGHSY, CDR2 FQNENV. V was clipped by 2 bases and J by 4 bases, with 12 bases between them. The CDR3 spans 15 residues. CDR3 DNA: TGTGCCAGCAGCCAACCGGACAGCCTGAATCAGCCCCAGCATTTT. Translation: CASSQPDSLNQPQHF.

This clone occurred once. The rearrangement links TRBV6-5 to TRBJ2-7; D is possibly TRBD2 (5 bases). Germline V gives CDR1 MNHEY, CDR2 SVGAGI. The CDR3 is 10 amino acids. V was shortened by 8 bases and J by 9 bases, with 11 bases between the two germline ends. The CDR3 coding sequence is TGTGCCAGCGGGAGTAACGTGCAGTACTTC. Translating gives CASGSNVQYF.

The chain carries TRBV28 and TRBJ1-5; possible D gene TRBD1, 6 bases. Germline assignment: CDR1 MDHEN and CDR2 SYDVKM. The CDR3 totals 13 residues. Trimming removed 8 bases from V and 0 bases from J, with 8 bases in between. In DNA, the CDR3 is TGTGCCAGCGGGGACATTAGCAATCAGCCCCAGCATTTT. Encoded protein: CASGDISNQPQHF.

The chain links TRBV7-2 to TRBJ2-7; 10 bases fit TRBD2. The CDR3 sequence is 14 residues long. Germline V gene sequence: CDR1 SGHTA, CDR2 FQGNSA. The V segment lost 5 bases and the J segment 3 bases; nucleotides outside the gene matches: 4. CDR3 nucleotides: TGTGCCAGCAGCCCCGCTAGCGGGAGCTACGAGCAGTACTTC. Translated: CASSPASGSYEQYF.

This clone was seen just once. The chain joins TRBV19 to TRBJ2-5, with 7 bases aligning to TRBD1. Trimming at V came to 3 bases and at J to 5 bases, leaving 9 bases not matched to a gene. Germline V gene data show CDR1 as LNHDA and CDR2 as SQIVND (reference sequence). The CDR3 is made up of 15 amino acids. CDR3 in amino acids: CASSIATGNVETQYF. The CDR3 region has the DNA TGTGCCAGTAGTATCGCGACAGGGAATGTGGAGACCCAGTACTTC. The entire variable domain, with the rest obtained from reference TRBV19 and TRBJ2-5, is as follows: DGGITQSPKYLFRKEGQNVTLSCEQNLNHDAMYWYRQDPGQGLRLIYYSQIVNDFQKGDIAEGYSVSREKKESFPLTVTSAQKNPTAFYLCASSIATGNVETQYFGPGTRLLVL.

The gene calls are TRBV2 and TRBJ2-3; TRBD2 might be the D (7 bases). The CDR3 consists of 13 residues. Looked up from germline, CDR1 is SNHLY and CDR2 is FYNNEI. Trimming left V 6 bases short and J 5 bases short, with 12 bases between. CDR3 nucleotide sequence: TGTGCCAGCAGGCAGGGAGGGGGAGATACGCAGTATTTT. Its translation is CASRQGGGDTQYF.

The V call is TRBV14, the J call TRBJ1-4; 10 bases are a match to TRBD1. The trim removed 1 base at V and 8 bases at J, leaving 13 bases unmatched. Germline values: CDR1 SGHDN, CDR2 FVKESK. The CDR3 covers 18 residues. DNA for the CDR3: TGTGCCAGCAGCCAAGTCCCCCTTCTTGGGACAGGGGTAGAAAAACTGTTTTTT. Protein sequence: CASSQVPLLGTGVEKLFF.

This clone has only one observation. The genes are TRBV2 and TRBJ2-1; 10 nucleotides line up with TRBD2. Germline CDR1 SNHLY, CDR2 FYNNEI. This CDR3 comprises 14 residues. The ends lost 4 bases at V and 7 bases at J; junction bases unmatched: 4. The DNA of the CDR3 is TGTGCCAGCAGTGCTAGCGGGAGTAAGAATGAGCAGTTCTTC. Amino acid sequence: CASSASGSKNEQFF.

The chain carries TRBV9 and TRBJ1-1; D is unclear. The germline V gene has CDR1 SGDLS and CDR2 YYNGEE. V was cut by 0 bases and J by 1 base, with 10 bases left in between. This CDR3 is 15 amino acids long. CDR3 residues: CASSVASLGNTEAFF. CDR3 DNA sequence: TGTGCCAGCAGCGTAGCTTCGCTCGGGAACACTGAAGCTTTCTTT.

This clone has only one observation. V and J are TRBV5-1 and TRBJ1-4; tentatively, D is TRBD1 (5 bases). This CDR3 has 14 residues. Germline V gene sequence: CDR1 SGHRS, CDR2 YFSETQ. With 0 bases removed from V and 8 bases from J, the gap between germline ends came to 11 bases. The CDR3 nucleotides read TGCGCCAGCAGCTTGGGGGGGGTTGGAGAAAAACTGTTTTTT. It encodes CASSLGGVGEKLFF.

The chain uses TRBV19 and TRBJ1-2, with D hard to call. Germline lookup yields CDR1 LNHDA and CDR2 SQIVND (reference sequence). V shed 5 bases and J shed 5 bases, with 18 bases lying between them. CDR3 length equals 15 residues. The CDR3 loop is CASSFTRPDSYGYTF. The CDR3 DNA follows: TGTGCCAGTAGTTTTACCAGGCCGGACTCATATGGCTACACCTTC.

The chain recombines TRBV6-5 with TRBJ2-5, with unresolved D. Near its end, the DNA agrees better with TRBJ2-7, so the J call may be wrong. The CDR3 is made up of 16 amino acids. CDR1 and CDR2 (germline): MNHEY, SVGAGI. CDR3 protein: CASSYSHEAGPYEQYF. CDR3 DNA: TGTGCCAGCAGTTACTCTCACGAAGCAGGCCCCTACGAGCAGTACTTC.